These 12 T cell receptor beta chains were all obtained from the same sample, sequenced in a study of cytomegalovirus exposure and HLA in healthy donors. TCRdb keeps only in-frame clones here, not all; method: immunoSEQ multiplex PCR. The table lists 150,000 or so clones, roughly nine tenths of them singletons. Sequenced sample: PBMCs. These receptors were obtained from a woman aged 18-35 years in good health and CMV-seropositive.

CDR3 region: CASSSRSPGGTEAFF. In nucleotides, the CDR3 is TGTGCCAGCAGCTCGAGAAGCCCTGGGGGGACTGAAGCTTTCTTT. V gene TRBV7-2 combines with J gene TRBJ1-1; D might be TRBD1 (5 bases). The V end lost 4 bases, the J end lost 5 bases, and 17 bases lay between the germline ends. CDR3 length: 15 amino acids. CDR1 is SGHTA and CDR2 is FQGNSA in the germline V gene.

The rearrangement joins TRBV6-5 to TRBJ1-6; 9 nucleotides line up with TRBD1. The junction had 4 bases not matched to a gene; V was cut back by 8 bases and J by 8 bases. CDR3 length: 13 amino acids. Per germline, CDR1 MNHEY and CDR2 SVGAGI. CDR3: CASGDRVDSPLHF. The CDR3 DNA follows: TGTGCCAGCGGGGACAGGGTTGATTCACCCCTCCACTTT.

The rearrangement uses TRBV30 and TRBJ1-3; 8 bases fit TRBD1. Germline CDR1 reads GTSNPN; CDR2 reads SVGIG (reference sequence). The ends lost 0 bases at V and 4 bases at J; junction bases unmatched: 8. The CDR3 totals 16 residues. CDR3 amino acids: CAWSVPGTGLGNTIYF. CDR3 nucleotide sequence: TGTGCCTGGAGTGTCCCGGGGACAGGATTAGGAAACACCATATATTTT.

The chain employs TRBV7-2 and TRBJ2-4, with TRBD2 as a possible D gene (6 bases). This CDR3 is built from 14 residues. Germline V gives CDR1 SGHTA, CDR2 FQGNSA. Between the trimmed V and J ends, which lost 5 bases and 0 bases, there was a span of 8 bases. The CDR3, as DNA: TGTGCCAGCAGCCCGGGGGTAGCCAAAAACATTCAGTACTTC. Residues: CASSPGVAKNIQYF.

This chain joins TRBV27 and TRBJ2-2, with 8 nucleotides matching TRBD1. The V segment lost 7 bases and the J segment 8 bases; nucleotides outside the gene matches: 9. The germline V gene has CDR1 MNHEY and CDR2 SMNVEV (reference sequence). This CDR3 contains 14 residues. CDR3 in DNA: TGTGCCAGCAAGTACCAGGGGGCAGCGGGGGAGCTGTTTTTT. Residues: CASKYQGAAGELFF.

The chain employs TRBV29-1 and TRBJ1-5, with D unresolved. Germline V lookup: CDR1 SQVTM, CDR2 ANQGSEA. This CDR3 contains 14 residues. The ends were cut back, 4 bases at V and 2 bases at J, with 12 bases in the middle. Written as DNA, the CDR3 is TGCAGCGTTGGGGAAGCCGGGGGCAATCAGCCCCAGCATTTT. Its translation: CSVGEAGGNQPQHF.

The rearrangement joins TRBV28 to TRBJ2-2; D gene unclear. The CDR3 has 12 residues. V was pared by 4 bases and J by 3 bases, with 3 bases between. Germline V gene lookup returns CDR1 MDHEN and CDR2 SYDVKM. The DNA for the CDR3 is TGTGCCAGCAGTTCTTACACCGGGGAGCTGTTTTTT. It yields the protein CASSSYTGELFF.

The CDR3 loop is CASSFRLAGDTQYF. As DNA, the CDR3 is TGTGCCAGCAGTTTCCGCCTTGCAGGAGATACGCAGTATTTT. The chain uses TRBV28 and TRBJ2-3; unclear D gene. Trimming left V 3 bases short and J 5 bases short, with 12 bases between. The germline V gene has CDR1 MDHEN and CDR2 SYDVKM. The CDR3 is 14 amino acids.

This chain connects TRBV6-5 to TRBJ2-2, with TRBD1 as a possible D gene (6 bases). Germline V gives CDR1 MNHEY, CDR2 SVGAGI. The CDR3 consists of 14 residues. The ends were cut back, 6 bases at V and 6 bases at J, with 14 bases in the middle. This CDR3 is CASRLQGDPGELFF. CDR3 coding DNA: TGTGCCAGCAGGCTACAGGGTGATCCCGGGGAGCTGTTTTTT.

V gene TRBV10-1 combines with J gene TRBJ2-3; the D gene is possibly TRBD1 (5 bases). Germline lookup yields CDR1 WNHNN and CDR2 SYGVQD (reference sequence). This CDR3 comprises 14 residues. Trimming shortened V by 7 bases and J by 4 bases, and 15 bases separated the two germline ends. The CDR3 nucleotides read TGCGCCAGCACCCCCCCCGCCAGGGCAGATACGCAGTATTTT. Protein product: CASTPPARADTQYF.

The CDR3 loop is CASSVGQQNTEAFF. CDR3 DNA sequence: TGTGCCAGCAGCGTAGGACAGCAGAACACTGAAGCTTTCTTT. The chain carries TRBV9 and TRBJ1-1; a weak D match, TRBD1 (5 bases). The CDR3 totals 14 residues. V shed 0 bases and J shed 1 base, with 7 bases lying between them. Germline CDR1 and CDR2: SGDLS and YYNGEE.

V gene TRBV4-1 combines with J gene TRBJ1-5; D possibly corresponds to TRBD1 (6 bases). The CDR3 consists of 15 residues. Germline CDR1 is MGHRA and CDR2 is YSYEKL. The V end was cut by 4 bases, the J end by 7 bases, with 17 bases between. The CDR3 sequence: CASSPSEGVRQPQHF. CDR3 coding DNA: TGCGCCAGCAGCCCGAGCGAGGGGGTCCGCCAGCCCCAGCATTTT.